There are many counts of the clone carrying this T cell receptor (beta chain). Its antigen is currently unknown. TCRdb fed the 5' RACE reads into MiXCR, producing one record per CDR3 protein. The data hold 300,000 to 350,000 distinct CDR3 sequences, with almost 4% observed a single time. Germline loops: CDR1 MNHEY, CDR2 SVGEGT. CDR3 length equals 12 residues. V lost 0 bases, J lost 6 bases, and 3 bases lay in between. This specimen comes from a study of T cells after yellow fever vaccination. Study results and limitations: The appearance of a small share of clonotypes in both CD4 and CD8 compartments was observed.

This chain uses TRBV6-2 or TRBV6-3 with TRBJ2-1; D remains ambiguous. The sequence was obtained from a man in his late teens or twenties who received the YFV17D yellow fever vaccine. Sample: PBMCs, taken 5 days after the yellow fever booster vaccination. The CDR3 reads CASSYSPNEQFF. The DNA of the CDR3 is TGTGCCAGCAGTTACTCACCCAATGAGCAGTTCTTC.